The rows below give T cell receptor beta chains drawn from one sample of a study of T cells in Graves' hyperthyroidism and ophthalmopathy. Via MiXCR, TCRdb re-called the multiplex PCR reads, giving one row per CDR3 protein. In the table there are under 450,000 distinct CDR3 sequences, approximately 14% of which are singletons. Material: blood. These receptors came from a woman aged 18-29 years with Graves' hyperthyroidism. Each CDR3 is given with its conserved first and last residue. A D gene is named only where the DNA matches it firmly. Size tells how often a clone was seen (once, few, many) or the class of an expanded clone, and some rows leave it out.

CDR3 DNA: TGTGCCAGCTCACCCTCCCGTCCCTCCTACGAGCAGTACTTC
CDR3 protein: CASSPSRPSYEQYF
V gene: TRBV18
CDR3 length: 14
J gene: TRBJ2-7
clone size: many
D gene: -

CDR3 DNA: TGCGCCAGCAGCCAAGTGGCAGGGGGCGCCTACAATGAGCAGTTCTTC
CDR3 protein: CASSQVAGGAYNEQFF
V gene: TRBV4-1
CDR3 length: 16
J gene: TRBJ2-1
clone size: -
D gene: TRBD1

CDR3 DNA: TGCGCCAGCAGCCCTCTTAGAGAGCCCTCCTACGAGCAGTACTTC
CDR3 protein: CASSPLREPSYEQYF
V gene: TRBV5-1
CDR3 length: 15
J gene: TRBJ2-7
clone size: -
D gene: -

CDR3 DNA: TGTGCCAGCGGAGTAGCGACGAACACCGGGGAGCTGTTTTTT
CDR3 protein: CASGVATNTGELFF
V gene: TRBV11-3
CDR3 length: 14
J gene: TRBJ2-2
clone size: many
D gene: -

CDR3 DNA: TGTGCCAGCAAATCTGCATCTAGCGGGGGGGCCACCGGGGAGCTGTTTTTT
CDR3 protein: CASKSASSGGATGELFF
V gene: TRBV28
CDR3 length: 17
J gene: TRBJ2-2
clone size: many
D gene: TRBD2

CDR3 DNA: TGTGCCAGCAGCTCGTTGGGTGGCGGAAACTACAATGAGCAGTTCTTC
CDR3 protein: CASSSLGGGNYNEQFF
V gene: TRBV7-3
CDR3 length: 16
J gene: TRBJ2-1
clone size: many
D gene: -

CDR3 DNA: TGTGCCAGCACGACGGGACAGGGCTACAATGAGCAGTTCTTC
CDR3 protein: CASTTGQGYNEQFF
V gene: TRBV12-3/TRBV12-4
CDR3 length: 14
J gene: TRBJ2-1
clone size: many
D gene: TRBD1

CDR3 DNA: TGTGCCAGCAGCGGGAGGGGGTACGAGCAGTACTTC
CDR3 protein: CASSGRGYEQYF
V gene: TRBV7-9
CDR3 length: 12
J gene: TRBJ2-7
clone size: many
D gene: -

CDR3 DNA: TGTGCCAGCATCGCTTCCGCCGGGGGCTCCTACGAGCAGTACTTC
CDR3 protein: CASIASAGGSYEQYF
V gene: TRBV7-9
CDR3 length: 15
J gene: TRBJ2-7
clone size: many
D gene: -

CDR3 DNA: TGTGCCAGCAGCCCCCCCGGGACTAGCGGAGCCTACGAGCAGTACTTC
CDR3 protein: CASSPPGTSGAYEQYF
V gene: TRBV6-1
CDR3 length: 16
J gene: TRBJ2-7
clone size: -
D gene: TRBD2

CDR3 DNA: TGCGCCAGCAGCTTGGTGGCTCCAGGTGGTGGCTACACCTTC
CDR3 protein: CASSLVAPGGGYTF
V gene: TRBV5-1
CDR3 length: 14
J gene: TRBJ1-2
clone size: few
D gene: -

CDR3 DNA: TGTGCCAGCTTTCATGGCTCCTATAATTCACCCCTCCACTTT
CDR3 protein: CASFHGSYNSPLHF
V gene: TRBV5-6
CDR3 length: 14
J gene: TRBJ1-6
clone size: few
D gene: -

CDR3 DNA: TGTGCCAGCAGCCCCACAGGCACCTCCAATCAGCCCCAGCATTTT
CDR3 protein: CASSPTGTSNQPQHF
V gene: TRBV28
CDR3 length: 15
J gene: TRBJ1-5
clone size: many
D gene: -

CDR3 DNA: TGTGCCATCAGTGAGTCGGACAGAAGCTACGAGCAGTACTTC
CDR3 protein: CAISESDRSYEQYF
V gene: TRBV10-3
CDR3 length: 14
J gene: TRBJ2-7
clone size: many
D gene: -

CDR3 DNA: TGTGCCAGCAGTTTATTCGGGACATCCTTAGACACAGATACGCAGTATTTT
CDR3 protein: CASSLFGTSLDTDTQYF
V gene: TRBV27
CDR3 length: 17
J gene: TRBJ2-3
clone size: -
D gene: -

CDR3 DNA: TGCGCCAGCAGCCAAGGATGGGACAGGAGCAATGAAAAACTGTTTTTT
CDR3 protein: CASSQGWDRSNEKLFF
V gene: TRBV4-1
CDR3 length: 16
J gene: TRBJ1-4
clone size: many
D gene: TRBD1

CDR3 DNA: TGCAGTGCAAGGGACTTCCCCCCTCGCCAAGAGACCCAGTACTTC
CDR3 protein: CSARDFPPRQETQYF
V gene: TRBV20-1
CDR3 length: 15
J gene: TRBJ2-5
clone size: many
D gene: -

CDR3 DNA: TGTGCCATCAGTGAGGCCCCAACTGACCGGGACGGTGGAACAGATACGCAGTATTTT
CDR3 protein: CAISEAPTDRDGGTDTQYF
V gene: TRBV10-3
CDR3 length: 19
J gene: TRBJ2-3
clone size: many
D gene: -

CDR3 DNA: TGTGCCAGCAGCTTAGATGCCGTGGATGAGCAGTTCTTC
CDR3 protein: CASSLDAVDEQFF
V gene: TRBV11-2
CDR3 length: 13
J gene: TRBJ2-1
clone size: many
D gene: -

CDR3 DNA: TGCGCCAGCAGCTTGGAGGAAGGGGATCCGCAGTATTTT
CDR3 protein: CASSLEEGDPQYF
V gene: TRBV5-1
CDR3 length: 13
J gene: TRBJ2-3
clone size: many
D gene: -

CDR3 DNA: TGTGCCAGCGGTCAGGGACAGGGGGCCTCCGGGGAGCTGTTTTTT
CDR3 protein: CASGQGQGASGELFF
V gene: TRBV7-3
CDR3 length: 15
J gene: TRBJ2-2
clone size: many
D gene: TRBD1

CDR3 DNA: TGCAGTGCTACAGGTCCGGGACCGGAGCGTGGTGAGCAGTTCTTC
CDR3 protein: CSATGPGPERGEQFF
V gene: TRBV20-1
CDR3 length: 15
J gene: TRBJ2-1
clone size: -
D gene: -

CDR3 DNA: TGCGCCAGCAGCCCCCCATGGGGGCGCTATGGCTACACCTTC
CDR3 protein: CASSPPWGRYGYTF
V gene: TRBV4-1
CDR3 length: 14
J gene: TRBJ1-2
clone size: many
D gene: -

CDR3 DNA: TGTGCCAGCAACCCAGTGACGGAGGAAGAGACCCAGTACTTC
CDR3 protein: CASNPVTEEETQYF
V gene: TRBV7-9
CDR3 length: 14
J gene: TRBJ2-5
clone size: many
D gene: -

CDR3 DNA: TGTGCCAGCAGCGTAGAATCTGGACAGGTGAATAATTCACCCCTCCACTTT
CDR3 protein: CASSVESGQVNNSPLHF
V gene: TRBV9
CDR3 length: 17
J gene: TRBJ1-6
clone size: -
D gene: TRBD1

CDR3 DNA: TGTGCCACCAGTGAGCTAGCGGGAGGAAGAACCGGGGAGCTGTTTTTT
CDR3 protein: CATSELAGGRTGELFF
V gene: TRBV24-1
CDR3 length: 16
J gene: TRBJ2-2
clone size: many
D gene: TRBD2

CDR3 DNA: TGTGCCAGCAGTTCCTTAGCGGTTCCTCCCACAGATACGCAGTATTTT
CDR3 protein: CASSSLAVPPTDTQYF
V gene: TRBV28
CDR3 length: 16
J gene: TRBJ2-3
clone size: many
D gene: -

CDR3 DNA: TGCGCCAGCAGCACGGGACCACAGTCTGGGGCCAACGTCCTGACTTTC
CDR3 protein: CASSTGPQSGANVLTF
V gene: TRBV5-1
CDR3 length: 16
J gene: TRBJ2-6
clone size: -
D gene: -

CDR3 DNA: TGCAGCGTTGAAGATCGGGGTTTCTCGCTTAACTATGGCTACACCTTC
CDR3 protein: CSVEDRGFSLNYGYTF
V gene: TRBV29-1
CDR3 length: 16
J gene: TRBJ1-2
clone size: many
D gene: -

CDR3 DNA: TGTGCCAGCAGTTACTCGGGGCAGCTCGGAACCGGGGAGCTGTTTTTT
CDR3 protein: CASSYSGQLGTGELFF
V gene: TRBV6-6
CDR3 length: 16
J gene: TRBJ2-2
clone size: few
D gene: -

CDR3 DNA: TGTGCCACCAGCAGAGAAACCCCATATGCAGCCTCTGGAAACACCATATATTTT
CDR3 protein: CATSRETPYAASGNTIYF
V gene: TRBV15
CDR3 length: 18
J gene: TRBJ1-3
clone size: once
D gene: -

CDR3 DNA: TGCGCCAGCAGTTTGGATGGACAGACGGCCTCACCCCTCCACTTT
CDR3 protein: CASSLDGQTASPLHF
V gene: TRBV10-2
CDR3 length: 15
J gene: TRBJ1-6
clone size: many
D gene: -

CDR3 DNA: TGTGCCAGCAGCCCGGGACTAGCGGAGGGGGGGGCCAACGTCCTGACTTTC
CDR3 protein: CASSPGLAEGGANVLTF
V gene: TRBV3-1
CDR3 length: 17
J gene: TRBJ2-6
clone size: -
D gene: TRBD2

CDR3 DNA: TGTGCCAGCAGCTGGGACCTCGACAATGAGCAGTTCTTC
CDR3 protein: CASSWDLDNEQFF
V gene: TRBV3-1
CDR3 length: 13
J gene: TRBJ2-1
clone size: many
D gene: -

CDR3 DNA: TGCGCCAGCAGCTCGTTCACAGGGTACTATTCACCCCTCCACTTT
CDR3 protein: CASSSFTGYYSPLHF
V gene: TRBV5-1
CDR3 length: 15
J gene: TRBJ1-6
clone size: many
D gene: -

CDR3 DNA: TGTGCCAGCAGTGAACGGGAGGCCCCTAGGGGGGAGCAGTTCTTC
CDR3 protein: CASSEREAPRGEQFF
V gene: TRBV2
CDR3 length: 15
J gene: TRBJ2-1
clone size: many
D gene: -

CDR3 DNA: TGTGCCAGCAGACTCCGGGACGGCACCTACAATGAGCAGTTCTTC
CDR3 protein: CASRLRDGTYNEQFF
V gene: TRBV28
CDR3 length: 15
J gene: TRBJ2-1
clone size: many
D gene: -

CDR3 DNA: TGCGCCAGCAGCCAAGAGTTAGCGGTCTCCTACGAGCAGTACTTC
CDR3 protein: CASSQELAVSYEQYF
V gene: TRBV4-1
CDR3 length: 15
J gene: TRBJ2-7
clone size: few
D gene: -

CDR3 DNA: TGTGCCAGCAGCTTAGCGCGCTCGAATACGCAGTATTTT
CDR3 protein: CASSLARSNTQYF
V gene: TRBV7-2
CDR3 length: 13
J gene: TRBJ2-3
clone size: many
D gene: -